The text below deals with one T cell receptor (beta chain). The antigen remains undetermined. This sample is drawn from a study of STAT3 mutations in large granular lymphocyte leukemia. Study results and limitations: Persisting codominant clonotypes may have hidden a small pathogenic clone. At least one immunodominant TCR beta clonotype appeared in every T-cell large granular lymphocyte leukemia patient.

CDR3 length: 17 amino acids. Germline assignment: CDR1 SGHTA and CDR2 FQGNSA. The junction had 10 bases not matched to a gene; V was cut back by 2 bases and J by 2 bases. Sequenced by immunoSEQ multiplex PCR; TCRdb stores in-frame clones only, minus some. The data contain roughly 22,000 clones, 94% of them seen just once; the ten biggest clones take up approximately 6%. Sequenced material: peripheral blood mononuclear cells. This TCR was recovered from a man in his forties with T-cell large granular lymphocyte leukemia. Some clones in this sample may be carry-over from other donors' samples. The chain joins TRBV7-2 to TRBJ2-7; TRBD2 matches 9 bases. The CDR3 protein is CASSLFAGGPIAYEQYF. For the CDR3, the DNA is TGTGCCAGCAGCTTATTCGCGGGGGGGCCGATAGCCTACGAGCAGTACTTC.